A few counts support the clone carrying this T cell receptor (beta chain). This CDR3 contains 15 residues. The V gene's germline CDR1 is SGHRS and CDR2 YFSETQ. V was pared by 2 bases and J by 4 bases, with 7 bases of the junction left unmatched. This sample is part of a study of blood T cells in healthy people across ages. PCR was performed a second time for about 6 to 12 cycles using a sample-barcoded 5' primer and a J-beta primer mix. MiXCR, run by TCRdb on the 5' RACE reads, gives a single entry per CDR3 protein. The sample holds roughly 500,000 distinct CDR3 sequences; roughly a quarter are singletons and the top ten take roughly 20%.

The receptor was derived from a woman aged 70-85 years in good health. Sequenced material: blood. The rearrangement joins TRBV5-1 to TRBJ2-5, with TRBD2 matching 8 bases. The CDR3 here is CASSFAGGLGETQYF. In nucleotides, the CDR3 is TGCGCCAGCAGCTTTGCGGGGGGACTTGGAGAGACCCAGTACTTC.